These 21 T cell receptor beta chains were sequenced from one sample in a study of cytomegalovirus exposure and HLA in healthy donors. Vbeta (60) and Jbeta (13) primers were used in the PCR. Generated by immunoSEQ multiplex PCR, the TCRdb table keeps only in-frame clones and is missing some. The repertoire consists of approximately 100,000 clones, with approximately 76% occurring once and the leading ten covering 4.1%. Sequencing was carried out using PBMCs. The receptors here all came from a middle-aged man in good health and CMV-seronegative.

This chain joins TRBV10-3 and TRBJ2-3; D possibly corresponds to TRBD1 (5 bases). The CDR3 has 13 residues. Germline V lookup: CDR1 ENHRY, CDR2 SYGVKD. Trimming took off 6 bases at V and 1 base at J, with 8 bases between the two ends. The CDR3, as DNA: TGTGCCATCAGAGAAGGGGGCACAGATACGCAGTATTTT. This translates into CAIREGGTDTQYF.

The chain joins TRBV18 to TRBJ1-1, with 8 bases fitting TRBD1. This CDR3 has 16 amino acids. V lost 5 bases, J lost 1 base, and 9 bases stayed unmatched. Germline CDR1 is KGHSH and CDR2 is LQKENI. DNA for the CDR3: TGTGCCAGCTCATCCATCGGGGACAGGAAGAACACTGAAGCTTTCTTT. Protein sequence: CASSSIGDRKNTEAFF.

The DNA of the CDR3 is TGTGCCAGTAGTATCGGGAGGGTGCCTGAAGCTTTCTTT. Its translation: CASSIGRVPEAFF. V and J are TRBV19 and TRBJ1-1, with unresolved D. The germline V gene encodes CDR1 LNHDA and CDR2 SQIVND (reference sequence). Deletions cut 3 bases from V and 6 bases from J, with 11 bases between. The CDR3 is 13 residues long.

This chain joins TRBV2 and TRBJ2-5; the match to TRBD2 covers 10 bases. With 6 bases clipped from V and 5 bases from J, the junction kept 6 bases outside the gene matches. The length of the CDR3 is 14 residues. Germline V gives CDR1 SNHLY, CDR2 FYNNEI. The CDR3 DNA is TGTGCCAGCAGCTCCGGGACTAGCGTTGAGACCCAGTACTTC. Its protein product is CASSSGTSVETQYF. The full variable domain, its missing parts supplied by reference TRBV2 and TRBJ2-5, is EPEVTQTPSHQVTQMGQEVILRCVPISNHLYFYWYRQILGQKVEFLVSFYNNEISEKSEIFDDQFSVERPDGSNFTLKIRSTKLEDSAMYFCASSSGTSVETQYFGPGTRLLVL.

V and J are TRBV2 and TRBJ1-2; D perhaps matches TRBD1 (5 bases). This CDR3 spans 14 amino acids. V lost 5 bases, J lost 0 bases, and 10 bases lay in between. The germline CDR1 and CDR2 sequences are SNHLY and FYNNEI. Written as DNA, the CDR3 is TGTGCCAGCAGTATCTCAGGGACTAACTATGGCTACACCTTC. Protein sequence: CASSISGTNYGYTF.

The CDR3 coding sequence is TGTGCCAGCAGTCCCCGGCAGGGATGGATATCCTACGAGCAGTACGTC. Protein product: CASSPRQGWISYEQYV. The genes are TRBV28 and TRBJ2-7; TRBD1 might be the D (5 bases). Between the trimmed V and J ends, which lost 5 bases and 1 base, there was a span of 18 bases. This CDR3 region has 16 residues. The germline CDR1 and CDR2 sequences are MDHEN and SYDVKM.

The chain couples TRBV2 to TRBJ1-2; 10 bases match TRBD1. This CDR3 is 14 amino acids long. The junction had 5 bases not matched to a gene; V was cut back by 4 bases and J by 6 bases. The V gene's germline CDR1 is SNHLY and CDR2 FYNNEI. Here the CDR3 DNA reads TGTGCCAGCAGTGCCGAGGGACAGGGGAATGGCTACACCTTC. Encoded protein: CASSAEGQGNGYTF.

V gene TRBV30 combines with J gene TRBJ2-5, with D perhaps matching TRBD1 (5 bases). Germline-derived CDR1 and CDR2 are GTSNPN and SVGIG (reference sequence). This CDR3 has 15 amino acids. The germline V and J ends were trimmed by 5 bases and 5 bases, with 21 bases remaining between them. The CDR3 DNA reads TGTGCCTGGGGACGTCCGACAGCCTCCCGGGAGACCCAGTACTTC. It encodes CAWGRPTASRETQYF.

The chain recombines TRBV6-1 with TRBJ2-7; 7 bases line up with TRBD2. The V and J ends lost 1 base and 2 bases, in that order; junction bases with no gene match: 5. Germline lookup yields CDR1 MNHNS and CDR2 SASEGT. This CDR3 has 15 residues. The CDR3 loop reads CASSEVDSGPYEQYF. The CDR3 DNA reads as TGTGCCAGCAGTGAAGTGGATAGCGGGCCCTACGAGCAGTACTTC.

The chain joins TRBV19 to TRBJ2-2, with D uncertain. This CDR3 has 11 amino acids. Deletions cut 4 bases from V and 6 bases from J, with 3 bases between. The germline V gene encodes CDR1 LNHDA and CDR2 SQIVND (reference sequence). CDR3 region: CASSTAGELFF. The CDR3 DNA follows: TGTGCCAGTAGTACCGCCGGGGAGCTGTTTTTT.

This clone appeared a few times. The CDR3 DNA sequence: TGTGCCAGCGGTCCCGGGACAGGGCTTAGAGGTGAGCAGTTCTTC. It yields the protein CASGPGTGLRGEQFF. The V and J genes are TRBV7-8 and TRBJ2-1; 9 nucleotides align to TRBD1. The CDR3 runs 15 residues. Trimming removed 8 bases from V and 9 bases from J; junction bases left unmatched: 14. The germline V gene encodes CDR1 SGHVS and CDR2 FQNEAQ. Together with reference TRBV7-8 and TRBJ2-1, the CDR3 gives the full variable domain: GAGVSQSPRYKVAKRGQDVALRCDPISGHVSLFWYQQALGQGPEFLTYFQNEAQLDKSGLPSDRFFAERPEGSVSTLKIQRTQQEDSAVYLCASGPGTGLRGEQFFGPGTRLTVL.

The chain recombines TRBV4-3 with TRBJ2-3; the D is unclear. CDR3 size: 16 residues. V was pared by 4 bases and J by 2 bases, with 16 bases between. Germline assignment: CDR1 LGHNA and CDR2 YSLEER. The CDR3 loop reads CASSLSRLADTDTQYF. CDR3 coding DNA: TGCGCCAGCAGCCTTAGCCGACTCGCTGACACAGATACGCAGTATTTT.

The chain uses TRBV18 and TRBJ2-2; perhaps TRBD1 as D (5 bases). The CDR3 is 15 residues long. Trimming took 2 bases from V and 1 from J, leaving 8 bases between them. CDR1 is KGHSH, CDR2 LQKENI, per germline. This chain's CDR3 is CASSPGQGNTGELFF. The CDR3, as DNA: TGTGCCAGCTCACCAGGGCAGGGGAACACCGGGGAGCTGTTTTTT. The complete variable domain, with remaining parts taken from reference TRBV18 and TRBJ2-2, reads NAGVMQNPRHLVRRRGQEARLRCSPMKGHSHVYWYRQLPEEGLKFMVYLQKENIIDESGMPKERFSAEFPKEGPSILRIQQVVRGDSAAYFCASSPGQGNTGELFFGEGSRLTVL.

This clone came up once. The rearrangement uses TRBV5-1 and TRBJ2-1; the match to TRBD1 covers 11 bases. V lost 0 bases to trimming and J lost 2 bases; unmatched junction nucleotides: 1. This CDR3 is 16 amino acids long. Germline values: CDR1 SGHRS, CDR2 YFSETQ. The chain's CDR3 is CASSLEGQGAYNEQFF. The CDR3 nucleotides read TGCGCCAGCAGCTTGGAGGGACAGGGGGCCTACAATGAGCAGTTCTTC.

This rearrangement joins TRBV10-2 to TRBJ1-5, with D perhaps TRBD1 (5 bases). Germline CDR1 and CDR2: WSHSY and SAAADI. V lost 2 bases, J lost 6 bases, and 8 bases lay in between. The CDR3 extends over 13 amino acids. The CDR3 region is CASSENGAQPQHF. The CDR3 DNA reads TGCGCCAGCAGTGAGAATGGGGCTCAGCCCCAGCATTTT.

The chain carries TRBV29-1 and TRBJ2-1; D is possibly TRBD2 (5 bases). The ends were cut back, 7 bases at V and 4 bases at J, with 11 bases in the middle. The germline V gene encodes CDR1 SQVTM and CDR2 ANQGSEA. The CDR3 has 12 residues. The CDR3 reads CSANSGYNEQFF. Written as DNA, the CDR3 is TGCAGCGCTAACTCGGGATACAATGAGCAGTTCTTC.

V and J are TRBV9 and TRBJ1-1; TRBD1 agrees at 7 bases. Germline V gives CDR1 SGDLS, CDR2 YYNGEE. V gave up 0 bases and J gave up 1 base; unmatched junction bases: 3. The CDR3 has 15 residues. Here the CDR3 reads CASSVVQGWNTEAFF. DNA for the CDR3: TGTGCCAGCAGCGTAGTACAGGGGTGGAACACTGAAGCTTTCTTT. The full variable domain, completed using reference TRBV9 and TRBJ1-1, is DSGVTQTPKHLITATGQRVTLRCSPRSGDLSVYWYQQSLDQGLQFLIQYYNGEERAKGNILERFSAQQFPDLHSELNLSSLELGDSALYFCASSVVQGWNTEAFFGQGTRLTVV.

This clone appeared once. The chain uses TRBV29-1 and TRBJ1-2; D gene uncertain. Germline-derived CDR1 and CDR2 are SQVTM and ANQGSEA. V lost 4 bases and J 1 base, leaving 10 bases between the germline ends. This CDR3 spans 13 amino acids. CDR3 bases: TGCAGCGTTGTAGCCGGGGTTAACTATGGCTACACCTTC. Protein product: CSVVAGVNYGYTF.

The J gene is TRBJ2-5, the V gene TRBV2; TRBD2 matches 14 bases. The V gene's germline CDR1 is SNHLY and CDR2 FYNNEI. The CDR3 extends over 16 amino acids. Germline trimming cut 8 bases from V and 1 base from J; bases unmatched to any gene: 6. CDR3 sequence reads: CASGGGLAGAQETQYF. DNA of the CDR3: TGTGCCAGCGGGGGGGGACTAGCGGGGGCCCAAGAGACCCAGTACTTC.

The chain links TRBV19 to TRBJ1-3; the D gene is possibly TRBD1 (5 bases). The CDR3 is 14 amino acids. In germline, CDR1 is LNHDA, CDR2 SQIVND (reference sequence). Trimming shortened V by 5 bases and J by 1 base, and 9 bases separated the two germline ends. Here the CDR3 DNA reads TGTGCCAGTAGTTATGACAGTTCTGGAAACACCATATATTTT. Translated: CASSYDSSGNTIYF.

J is TRBJ2-1 and V is TRBV4-3; a weak D match, TRBD2 (6 bases). Germline lookup yields CDR1 LGHNA and CDR2 YSLEER. V was pared by 0 bases and J by 7 bases, with 13 bases between. The CDR3 extends over 15 amino acids. The CDR3 sequence is CASSQEGETSNEQFF. The CDR3 DNA reads as TGCGCCAGCAGCCAAGAAGGGGAGACTAGTAATGAGCAGTTCTTC.